This T cell receptor (beta chain) emerged from a study of prognosis after radiotherapy for stage I lung cancer (dated by TCRdb to about 2021). As for the study more broadly: Between April 2018 and early 2019, fewer than 20 patients with stage I NSCLC were enrolled in Nanjing, China. About a dozen patients had adenocarcinoma and several had squamous cell carcinoma as the tumor histology. All patients were regarded as medically inoperable, because of comorbidities in over 10 patients and refusal of surgery in roughly seven patients. SBRT was delivered in 3 to 5 fractions with a biologically effective dose of at least 100 Gy, and image-guided IMRT or VMAT was used for delivery. Approximately 15 cases involved newly diagnosed primary stage I lung tumors, and roughly 5 involved oligometastatic NSCLC subsequent to surgical resection of the primary tumor. The cohort was made up of 10 to 15 men and roughly 6 women, with a median age of roughly 74 years and an age range of roughly 50 to 84 years. The study profiled peripheral blood TCR beta repertoires from stage I NSCLC patients before and after stereotactic body radiotherapy and related them to distant failure. No patient received concurrent therapy alongside SBRT. The study sequenced roughly 40 blood samples from some 20 patients, one before and one after SBRT per patient. After SBRT, distant metastases developed in about 20% of the 19 patients at a median of about seven months, while the remaining 15 patients had no significant progression. The full study reports these points: Limitations of the study included a small cohort and short follow-up, and the study findings need independent validation. All reported P values were unadjusted for multiple comparisons. Tumor specificity of expanded TCR clones was not determined. Unique TCR clone counts fell after SBRT (median approximately 10,000 before versus roughly 7,200 after; Wilcoxon paired P=0.011). Differences in TRBV and TRBJ usage frequencies by metastasis status were reportedly observed in two V genes at baseline and in nine V and two J genes after SBRT. Post-SBRT Shannon entropy and its change from baseline were lower in patients who developed distant metastases; baseline Shannon entropy was not associated with metastases.

Two rounds of multiplex PCR were used to amplify the TCR beta CDR3 region from genomic DNA. In the first PCR round, primers specific to each TRBV and TRBJ gene were used, and the primer sequences were filed in Chinese patent CN105087789A. Universal primers were used in the second round of PCR. The Roche High Pure PCR Template Preparation Kit was used to extract genomic DNA from the frozen PBMCs. An Illumina HiSeq 3000 was used to sequence the libraries paired-end with 151 bp reads. As for the authors' bioinformatics: Raw reads lacking the multiplex PCR primer sequences were removed with CutAdapt. PEAR was used to merge high-quality paired reads into contigs. By alignment to reference sequences, MiXCR assigned TRB V, D and J gene segments to each contig. CDR3 sequences were clustered by base quality and sequence similarity to remove sequencing errors. Diversity was measured as Shannon entropy normalized by the natural log of productive TCR sequence number. Clonality was defined as one minus Shannon entropy divided by the natural log of the number of unique clonotypes. The Youden index of ROC curves was used to select progression-free survival cut-offs for repertoire metrics, and analyses were performed in R 3.5.3. The public reads were reprocessed in TCRdb via fastp at Q25 and MiXCR, keeping in-frame beta chains. Rows with a matching CDR3 protein are joined into one entry that keeps the most common DNA and genes. The V and J calls were determined by TCRdb, not by the authors. This sample gives some 23,000 distinct CDR3 sequences in total; around 39% of them show up just once. About 22% of the sample is in the top ten clones.

V lost 9 bases and J lost 2 bases; the stretch between them is 14 bases long. CDR1 and CDR2 are read off the germline V gene (reference sequence) as LNHDA and SQIVND. Including the terminal cysteine and phenylalanine, the CDR3 comprises 13 residues. The only DNA kept is the CDR3, 39 bases in frame from the first base. Many counts were recorded for this clonotype. Which antigen it targets is not known. No base-level quality is on record; no much larger clone is a single base apart. All patients had node-negative disease on CT and PET/CT, and none had a history of other malignancies or prior chemotherapy or radiotherapy. At each of two time points, roughly 5.7 milliliters of peripheral venous blood were collected into EDTA tubes. PBMCs were isolated by Ficoll-Paque Plus density-gradient centrifugation. Right after collection, samples were kept at -80 degrees C until analysis.

This sequence was found in a donor of 50 years or more with non-small cell lung cancer. Material: PBMCs, obtained before or after stereotactic body radiation therapy (not recorded which). The chain was built from TRBV19 and TRBJ2-7; perhaps TRBD1 is the D gene, with 6 bases matching. The CDR3 region reads CASQQGNAYEQYF. The nucleotide sequence reads as follows: TGTGCCAGCCAACAGGGAAACGCCTACGAGCAGTACTTC.